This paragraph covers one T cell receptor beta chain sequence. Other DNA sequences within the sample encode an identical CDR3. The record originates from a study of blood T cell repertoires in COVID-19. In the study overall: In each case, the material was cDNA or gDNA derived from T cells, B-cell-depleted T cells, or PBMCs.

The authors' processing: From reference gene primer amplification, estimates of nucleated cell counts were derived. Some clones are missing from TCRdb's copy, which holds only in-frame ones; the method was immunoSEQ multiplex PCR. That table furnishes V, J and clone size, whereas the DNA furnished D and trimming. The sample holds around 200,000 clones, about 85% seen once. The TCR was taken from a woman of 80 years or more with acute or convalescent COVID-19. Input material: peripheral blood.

In nucleotides, the CDR3 is TGTGCCAGCAGTTTTCCGAGACAGGGGGGCAATGAGCAGTTCTTC. This gives the protein CASSFPRQGGNEQFF. The chain couples TRBV27 to TRBJ2-1, with TRBD1 identical over 9 bases. The CDR3 totals 15 residues. V gave up 3 bases and J gave up 6 bases; unmatched junction bases: 6. From germline, CDR1 is MNHEY and CDR2 SMNVEV (reference sequence).